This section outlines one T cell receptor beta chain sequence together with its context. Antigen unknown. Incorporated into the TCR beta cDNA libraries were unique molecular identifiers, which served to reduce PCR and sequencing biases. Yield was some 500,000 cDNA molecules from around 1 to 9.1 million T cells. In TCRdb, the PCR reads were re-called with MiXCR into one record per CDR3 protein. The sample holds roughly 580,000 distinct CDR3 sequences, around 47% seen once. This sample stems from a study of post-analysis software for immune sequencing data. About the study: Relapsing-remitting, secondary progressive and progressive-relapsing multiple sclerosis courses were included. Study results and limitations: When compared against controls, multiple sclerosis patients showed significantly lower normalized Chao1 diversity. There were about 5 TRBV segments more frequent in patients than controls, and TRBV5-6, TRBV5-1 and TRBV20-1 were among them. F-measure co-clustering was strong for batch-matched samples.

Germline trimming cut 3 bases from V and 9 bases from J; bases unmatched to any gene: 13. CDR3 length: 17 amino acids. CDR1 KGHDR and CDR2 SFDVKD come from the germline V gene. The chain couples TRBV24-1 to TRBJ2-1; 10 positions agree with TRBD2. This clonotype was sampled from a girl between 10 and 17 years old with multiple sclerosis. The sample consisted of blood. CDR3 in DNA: TGTGCCACCAGTGATCCGGGGACTAGCGAGATTATTAGTGAGCAGTTCTTC. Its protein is CATSDPGTSEIISEQFF.